The clone carrying this T cell receptor beta chain has just a few counts. The entry originates in a study of control samples from healthy donors and cancer patients. The germline V gene encodes CDR1 SGHRS and CDR2 YFSETQ. This CDR3 has 16 residues. Trimming shortened V by 0 bases and J by 5 bases, and 16 bases separated the two germline ends. Sequencing used immunoSEQ multiplex PCR; TCRdb keeps in-frame clones, though not all of them. The sample shows 95,000 to 150,000 clones, approximately 88% of them seen only once. The rearrangement links TRBV5-1 to TRBJ2-3; possibly TRBD2 for D (5 bases). The source is a man aged 35-49 years in good health. Sequences were obtained from blood. CDR3 sequence reads: CASSLANDFRGDTQYF. The CDR3 bases are TGCGCCAGCAGCTTGGCCAATGATTTCCGGGGAGATACGCAGTATTTT.